Each of the 25 T cell receptor beta chains below was sequenced from the same sample in a study of OX40 agonist ivuxolimab in advanced cancers. The repertoire was sequenced with immunoSEQ multiplex PCR; TCRdb's copy has only in-frame clones and lacks some. Of tens of thousands of clones in the sample, approximately 87% were seen once. Sequences were derived from CD4+ or CD8+ T cells sorted from blood, sampled in a trial of the OX40 agonist ivuxolimab. Receptor source: an adult with an advanced solid tumor such as melanoma, head and neck, liver or kidney cancer.

The chain links TRBV2 to TRBJ2-7; 11 bases are shared with TRBD1. Germline lookup yields CDR1 SNHLY and CDR2 FYNNEI. V trimming: 6 bases; J trimming: 7 bases; junction bases outside the gene matches: 11. The CDR3 totals 15 residues. The DNA of the CDR3 is TGTGCCAGCAGGGACAGGGGGCACTTAACTGGGGAGCAGTACTTC. Amino acid sequence: CASRDRGHLTGEQYF.

This sequence joins TRBV19 and TRBJ1-4; perhaps TRBD1 as D (5 bases). This CDR3 has 13 amino acids. The germline V gene has CDR1 LNHDA and CDR2 SQIVND (reference sequence). Trimming took off 10 bases at V and 8 bases at J, with 17 bases between the two ends. CDR3 amino acids: CATGARAGEKLFF. CDR3 coding DNA: TGTGCCACCGGGGCTCGCGCGGGGGAAAAACTGTTTTTT. The entire variable domain, with the rest obtained from reference TRBV19 and TRBJ1-4, is as follows: DGGITQSPKYLFRKEGQNVTLSCEQNLNHDAMYWYRQDPGQGLRLIYYSQIVNDFQKGDIAEGYSVSREKKESFPLTVTSAQKNPTAFYLCATGARAGEKLFFGSGTQLSVL.

This clone appeared a single time. The J gene is TRBJ2-1, the V gene TRBV10-1; TRBD2 aligns across 8 bases. The germline gives CDR1 WNHNN, CDR2 SYGVQD (reference sequence). V gave up 5 bases and J gave up 7 bases; unmatched junction bases: 7. There are 14 residues in the CDR3. CDR3 in DNA: TGCGCCAGCAGTTCGGGGGGGAGTAGGAATGAGCAGTTCTTC. Translation gives CASSSGGSRNEQFF.

The CDR3 reads CASSLPGRDEQFF. CDR3 DNA sequence: TGTGCCAGCAGCTTGCCGGGGCGGGATGAGCAGTTCTTC. The V gene is TRBV5-4, the J gene TRBJ2-1; the D gene could be TRBD1 or TRBD2 (5 bases each). Germline V gene sequence: CDR1 SGHNT, CDR2 YYREEE (reference sequence). V was shortened by 1 base and J by 8 bases, with 10 bases between the two germline ends. The CDR3 is 13 amino acids.

This chain uses TRBV18 with TRBJ2-3, with D possibly matching TRBD1 (5 bases). CDR1 and CDR2 from the germline V gene are KGHSH and LQKENI. V gave up 6 bases and J gave up 0 bases, with 10 bases separating them. The CDR3 extends over 14 amino acids. CDR3 sequence: CASSLRGSTDTQYF. For the CDR3, the DNA is TGTGCCAGCTCTCTTAGGGGAAGCACAGATACGCAGTATTTT.

The V gene is TRBV9, the J gene TRBJ2-2; D is perhaps TRBD1 or TRBD2 (6 bases each). Germline V gene data show CDR1 as SGDLS and CDR2 as YYNGEE. The CDR3 totals 15 residues. V lost 3 bases to trimming and J lost 4 bases, with 13 bases between them. Here the CDR3 DNA reads TGTGCCAGCAGCGCCCTGGGGGGCCCCACCGGGGAGCTGTTTTTT. Translation: CASSALGGPTGELFF.

This rearrangement joins TRBV21-1 to TRBJ2-7; the D call of TRBD1 is as the table states it, not checked on the DNA. TRBV21-1 is assigned pseudogene status. The CDR3 loop spans 14 amino acids. CDR3 in amino acids: CASSKIQGVYEQYF. The DNA of the CDR3 is TGTGCCAGCAGCAAAATTCAGGGGGTCTACGAGCAGTACTTC.

The chain carries TRBV18 and TRBJ1-2; D uncertain. Between the trimmed V and J ends, which lost 2 bases and 0 bases, there was a span of 10 bases. The germline CDR1 and CDR2 sequences are KGHSH and LQKENI. There are 15 residues in the CDR3. Written as DNA, the CDR3 is TGTGCCAGCTCACCATGGAGACCAGCTAACTATGGCTACACCTTC. It encodes CASSPWRPANYGYTF.

The genes are TRBV4-1 and TRBJ1-1; D perhaps matches TRBD1 (5 bases). V lost 1 base to trimming and J lost 0 bases, with 6 bases between them. CDR3 length: 14 residues. Germline V gene data show CDR1 as MGHRA and CDR2 as YSYEKL. The CDR3 DNA sequence: TGCGCCAGCAGCCAAGTAGGGGTGAACACTGAAGCTTTCTTT. This gives the protein CASSQVGVNTEAFF.

The chain links TRBV7-9 to TRBJ1-2; D call uncertain. CDR3 size: 13 residues. Trimming cost V 5 bases and J 8 bases, with 15 bases left between them. Germline CDR1 reads SEHNR; CDR2 reads FQNEAQ (reference sequence). CDR3 sequence (DNA): TGTGCCAGCAGCGCCCGGACCTCGTGGGGCTACACCTTC. Protein product: CASSARTSWGYTF.

The gene calls are TRBV11-2 and TRBJ2-1; tentatively, D is TRBD2 (5 bases). Germline lookup yields CDR1 SGHAT and CDR2 FQNNGV. CDR3 length: 16 amino acids. Trimming took 5 bases from V and 0 from J, leaving 14 bases between them. The CDR3 region has the DNA TGTGCCAGCAGCCGCGACTATCTGAGCTCCTACAATGAGCAGTTCTTC. It is translated as CASSRDYLSSYNEQFF.

The chain is built from TRBV18 and TRBJ2-2, with D possibly matching TRBD2 (7 bases). Germline values: CDR1 KGHSH, CDR2 LQKENI. V gave up 6 bases and J gave up 4 bases, with 15 bases separating them. This CDR3 comprises 15 residues. CDR3 region: CASSSDAGATGELFF. Written as DNA, the CDR3 is TGTGCCAGCTCCTCGGACGCGGGGGCCACCGGGGAGCTGTTTTTT.

The chain employs TRBV7-2 and TRBJ1-1; no reliable D call. The V end lost 1 base, the J end lost 1 base, and 10 bases lay between the germline ends. The germline V gene has CDR1 SGHTA and CDR2 FQGNSA. CDR3 length equals 15 residues. CDR3 DNA sequence: TGTGCCAGCAGCTTAGTATGGTCCCCGAACACTGAAGCTTTCTTT. Its protein product is CASSLVWSPNTEAFF.

This CDR3 is CAISWEAGNTIYF. Here the CDR3 DNA reads TGTGCCATCAGTTGGGAGGCTGGAAACACCATATATTTT. The chain recombines TRBV10-3 with TRBJ1-3, with no clear D. Germline V gives CDR1 ENHRY, CDR2 SYGVKD. The CDR3 has 13 amino acids. V was cut by 5 bases and J by 2 bases, with 7 bases left in between.

The rearrangement links TRBV7-9 to TRBJ2-6, with D possibly TRBD2 on 6 matching bases. There are 14 residues in the CDR3. Looked up from germline, CDR1 is SEHNR and CDR2 is FQNEAQ (reference sequence). The V and J ends lost 11 bases and 3 bases respectively, with 14 bases between them. The CDR3 spells CARGSEDGANVLTF. CDR3 coding DNA: TGTGCCCGGGGGTCGGAGGATGGGGCCAACGTCCTGACTTTC.

The rearrangement joins TRBV7-6 to TRBJ1-1; D unclear. V lost 5 bases and J 5 bases, leaving 18 bases between the germline ends. The CDR3 totals 15 residues. Germline loops: CDR1 SGHVS, CDR2 FNYEAQ. The CDR3 DNA sequence: TGTGCCAGCAGCCTCTCGGTGACTTTGAGGACTGAAGCTTTCTTT. It codes for CASSLSVTLRTEAFF.

The chain joins TRBV18 to TRBJ1-3, with D unclear. The CDR3 totals 14 residues. Germline V gene sequence: CDR1 KGHSH, CDR2 LQKENI. Trimming took off 2 bases at V and 3 bases at J, with 8 bases between the two ends. The CDR3, as DNA: TGTGCCAGCTCACCAGAGGTGGATGGAAACACCATATATTTT. This gives the protein CASSPEVDGNTIYF.

The chain's CDR3 is CASSFSQVGRHSGNTIYF. As DNA, the CDR3 is TGTGCCAGCAGCTTTAGCCAGGTTGGGCGACACTCTGGAAACACCATATATTTT. V gene TRBV7-8 combines with J gene TRBJ1-3; D is uncertain. Germline V lookup: CDR1 SGHVS, CDR2 FQNEAQ. There are 18 residues in the CDR3. With 3 bases removed from V and 0 bases from J, the gap between germline ends came to 18 bases. Together with reference TRBV7-8 and TRBJ1-3, the CDR3 gives the full variable domain: GAGVSQSPRYKVAKRGQDVALRCDPISGHVSLFWYQQALGQGPEFLTYFQNEAQLDKSGLPSDRFFAERPEGSVSTLKIQRTQQEDSAVYLCASSFSQVGRHSGNTIYFGEGSWLTVV.

The rearrangement joins TRBV9 to TRBJ2-2, with TRBD1 matching over 10 bases. This CDR3 is built from 16 residues. CDR1 is SGDLS and CDR2 is YYNGEE in the germline V gene. The J segment lost 6 bases and the V segment lost 4 bases, leaving 9 bases of the junction unmatched. CDR3 DNA: TGTGCCAGCAGCTCACCCGGGACAGGGGCGGCCGGGGAGCTGTTTTTT. Translation: CASSSPGTGAAGELFF.

The chain combines TRBV9 with TRBJ1-3; TRBD1 matches 11 bases. Trimming cost V 0 bases and J 3 bases; bases outside gene matches: 2. The CDR3 covers 16 residues. Germline V gene data show CDR1 as SGDLS and CDR2 as YYNGEE. The CDR3 bases are TGTGCCAGCAGCGTAGACGGGACAGGGGGTGGAAACACCATATATTTT. Its translation: CASSVDGTGGGNTIYF. The full variable domain, in which reference TRBV9 and TRBJ1-3 provide the parts outside the CDR3, is DSGVTQTPKHLITATGQRVTLRCSPRSGDLSVYWYQQSLDQGLQFLIQYYNGEERAKGNILERFSAQQFPDLHSELNLSSLELGDSALYFCASSVDGTGGGNTIYFGEGSWLTVV.

This clone has more than one count but fewer than ten. The chain carries TRBV5-8 and TRBJ1-1; 7 bases match TRBD1. Losses at the gene ends were 4 bases for V and 1 base for J; bases not matched to a gene: 10. The CDR3 is 16 amino acids. The germline V gene encodes CDR1 SGHTS and CDR2 YDEGEE. In DNA form, the CDR3 reads TGTGCCAGCAGCGCTGCGCGGACAGGATGGAACACTGAAGCTTTCTTT. Its translation is CASSAARTGWNTEAFF. Filled out from reference TRBV5-8 and TRBJ1-1, the complete variable domain reads EAGVTQSPTHLIKTRGQQATLRCSPISGHTSVYWYQQALGLGLQFLLWYDEGEERNRGNFPPRFSGRQFPNYSSELNVNALELEDSALYLCASSAARTGWNTEAFFGQGTRLTVV.

The V and J genes are TRBV7-9 and TRBJ2-7; 8 bases are shared with TRBD1. V was pared by 5 bases and J by 3 bases, with 6 bases of the junction left unmatched. Germline-derived CDR1 and CDR2 are SEHNR and FQNEAQ (reference sequence). The CDR3 runs to 14 residues. CDR3 sequence: CASSPMTGDYEQYF. The CDR3 coding sequence is TGTGCCAGCAGCCCTATGACAGGGGACTACGAGCAGTACTTC.

The rearrangement uses TRBV7-2 and TRBJ2-1; 7 bases agree with TRBD2. The CDR3 spans 15 residues. Trimming cost V 5 bases and J 2 bases; bases outside gene matches: 6. Germline lookup yields CDR1 SGHTA and CDR2 FQGNSA. The CDR3 is CASSRWLAAYNEQFF. CDR3 sequence (DNA): TGTGCCAGCAGCCGCTGGCTAGCGGCCTACAATGAGCAGTTCTTC.

The chain employs TRBV21-1 and TRBJ1-2; no check of the table's D call, TRBD1, against the DNA was made. TRBV21-1 is a pseudogene segment. The CDR3 spans 16 residues. The CDR3 coding sequence is TGTGCCAGCAGCGGGACAGGGGGGCGGACATGCCATGGCTACACCTTC. Its protein is CASSGTGGRTCHGYTF.

The chain has TRBV6-5 and TRBJ1-3; D is undetermined. CDR3 size: 14 residues. The V end lost 9 bases, the J end lost 0 bases, and 12 bases lay between the germline ends. Germline loops: CDR1 MNHEY, CDR2 SVGAGI. The CDR3 reads CASDGGLSGNTIYF. Here the CDR3 DNA reads TGTGCCAGTGATGGAGGCCTCTCTGGAAACACCATATATTTT.